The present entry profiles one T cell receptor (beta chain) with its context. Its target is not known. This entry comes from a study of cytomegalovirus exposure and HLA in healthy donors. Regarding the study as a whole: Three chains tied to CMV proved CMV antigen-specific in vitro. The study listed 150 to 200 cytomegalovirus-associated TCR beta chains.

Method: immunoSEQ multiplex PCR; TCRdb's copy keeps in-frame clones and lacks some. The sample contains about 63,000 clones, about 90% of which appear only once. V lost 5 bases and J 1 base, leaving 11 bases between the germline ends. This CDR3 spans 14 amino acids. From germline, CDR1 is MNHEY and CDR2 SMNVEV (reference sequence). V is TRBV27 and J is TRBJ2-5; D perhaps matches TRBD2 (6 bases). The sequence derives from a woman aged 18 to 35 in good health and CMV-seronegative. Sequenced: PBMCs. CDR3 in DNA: TGTGCCAGCAGTACTGGGGGACTCCAAGAGACCCAGTACTTC. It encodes CASSTGGLQETQYF.